The clone carrying this TCR beta chain was recorded once. The sample comes from a study of blood T cell repertoires in COVID-19. Looking at the study overall: Material from acute and convalescent COVID-19 was sourced from the United States, Italy and Spain. PBMCs, B-cell-depleted T cells, or T cells were the source of the cDNA or gDNA that made up the material.

In the source study's methods: Reference gene primer amplification gave estimated nucleated cell counts. Only in-frame clones appear in the TCRdb table, and some are missing; sequencing was by immunoSEQ multiplex PCR. The V and J calls and clone size come from that table; D and trimming were worked out from the DNA. The sample holds 100,000 to 150,000 clones, just under 80% seen once. The sample consisted of peripheral blood. This receptor was obtained from a man in his 60s with active or convalescent COVID-19.

The chain's CDR3 is CASSLRTGPHEQYF. The DNA for the CDR3 is TGCGCCAGCAGCCTCAGGACAGGGCCCCACGAGCAGTACTTC. The chain links TRBV5-1 to TRBJ2-7; 8 positions agree with TRBD1. The V gene's germline CDR1 is SGHRS and CDR2 YFSETQ. The CDR3 has 14 residues. With V trimmed by 4 bases and J by 5 bases, 8 bases remained unmatched.